This TCR beta chain was profiled in a study of post-analysis software for immune sequencing data. Whole-study findings and limits: Patients carried four or five TRBV segments more frequently than controls did, and TRBV5-6, TRBV5-1 and TRBV20-1 were among them.

Unique molecular identifiers featured in each of the TCR beta cDNA libraries. One entry per CDR3 protein results from TCRdb running MiXCR on the PCR reads. The sample consists of some 690,000 distinct CDR3 sequences, 30% of them appearing once. As to this clonotype: No antigen is known for it.

J was trimmed by 5 bases and V by 5 bases; bases with no gene match: 6. CDR1 and CDR2 (germline): SEHNR, FQNEAQ (reference sequence). The CDR3 consists of 13 residues. Material for sequencing was blood. The chain joins TRBV7-9 to TRBJ2-7; 7 nucleotides match TRBD1. The clonotype was recovered from a girl aged 10 to 17 with multiple sclerosis. CDR3 in DNA: TGTGCCAGCAGCAAAGACAGGGTGGACGAGCAGTACTTC. Its protein is CASSKDRVDEQYF.